This is a list of T cell receptor beta chains from one sample in a study of vaccination and CD4 T cells after COVID-19. TCRdb independently ran MiXCR on the PCR reads; one entry per CDR3 protein. In the table there are about 36,000 distinct CDR3 sequences, 36% of which are singletons. The source material was CD4+ T cells from blood, sampled about 7 months after SARS-CoV-2 vaccination. These receptors all stem from a human donor who had recovered from COVID-19. CDR3s include the opening cysteine and the closing phenylalanine or tryptophan. D genes are given only for firm matches. Where a row states a size, it is once, few, many or the class of an expanded clone; other rows omit it.

cdr3_aa: CASSPLAGNFPETQYF; cdr3_nt: TGTGCCAGCAGTCCACTAGCGGGAAATTTCCCAGAGACCCAGTACTTC; clone_size: -; j_call: TRBJ2-5; v_call: TRBV27; d_call: TRBD2
cdr3_aa: CASSLRGGGDQPQHF; cdr3_nt: TGTGCCAGCAGCTTACGCGGGGGCGGGGATCAGCCCCAGCATTTT; clone_size: few; j_call: TRBJ1-5; v_call: TRBV7-2; d_call: -
cdr3_aa: CASSELRSEQYF; cdr3_nt: TGTGCCAGCAGTGAACTAAGGTCCGAGCAGTACTTC; clone_size: few; j_call: TRBJ2-7; v_call: TRBV6-1; d_call: -
cdr3_aa: CASSPFDEQYF; cdr3_nt: TGTGCCAGCAGCCCCTTTGACGAGCAGTACTTC; clone_size: few; j_call: TRBJ2-7; v_call: TRBV7-9; d_call: -
cdr3_aa: CASSPKGAYNSPLHF; cdr3_nt: TGTGCCAGCAGCCCAAAAGGGGCATATAATTCACCCCTCCACTTT; clone_size: few; j_call: TRBJ1-6; v_call: TRBV7-8; d_call: -
cdr3_aa: CASSIEGLASEQYF; cdr3_nt: TGTGCCAGTAGTATAGAGGGTTTGGCGTCCGAGCAGTACTTC; clone_size: -; j_call: TRBJ2-7; v_call: TRBV19; d_call: -
cdr3_aa: CSAKGLAGGYTQYF; cdr3_nt: TGCAGTGCCAAGGGACTAGCGGGAGGATATACGCAGTATTTT; clone_size: few; j_call: TRBJ2-3; v_call: TRBV20-1; d_call: TRBD2
cdr3_aa: CASSEWAGARTEAFF; cdr3_nt: TGTGCCAGCAGTGAATGGGCGGGGGCGCGCACTGAAGCTTTCTTT; clone_size: -; j_call: TRBJ1-1; v_call: TRBV25-1; d_call: -
cdr3_aa: CASRNDPGQASYEQYF; cdr3_nt: TGTGCCAGCAGAAACGATCCGGGACAGGCTTCCTACGAGCAGTACTTC; clone_size: few; j_call: TRBJ2-7; v_call: TRBV6-2/TRBV6-3; d_call: TRBD1
cdr3_aa: CASGPWTGGNQPQHF; cdr3_nt: TGTGCCAGCGGTCCCTGGACAGGGGGCAATCAGCCCCAGCATTTT; clone_size: -; j_call: TRBJ1-5; v_call: TRBV2; d_call: TRBD1
cdr3_aa: CASSFGGDEIDTQYF; cdr3_nt: TGTGCCAGCAGCTTTGGGGGAGATGAAATAGATACGCAGTATTTT; clone_size: -; j_call: TRBJ2-3; v_call: TRBV11-3; d_call: -
cdr3_aa: CASSQGAGMTPFF; cdr3_nt: TGTGCCAGCAGTCAAGGGGCGGGGATGACCCCGTTCTTC; clone_size: -; j_call: TRBJ2-1; v_call: TRBV7-2; d_call: -
cdr3_aa: CSARGRSSDRGQFF; cdr3_nt: TGCAGTGCTAGAGGAAGGTCCAGCGACAGGGGACAGTTCTTC; clone_size: -; j_call: TRBJ2-1; v_call: TRBV20-1; d_call: TRBD1
cdr3_aa: CASSPQMPQHF; cdr3_nt: TGCGCCAGCAGTCCCCAAATGCCCCAGCATTTT; clone_size: -; j_call: TRBJ1-5; v_call: TRBV10-1; d_call: -
cdr3_aa: CASRPDRVGQPQHF; cdr3_nt: TGTGCCAGCAGACCGGACAGGGTAGGACAGCCCCAGCATTTT; clone_size: few; j_call: TRBJ1-5; v_call: TRBV6-1; d_call: TRBD1
cdr3_aa: CATLLTANTEAFF; cdr3_nt: TGTGCCACCTTACTTACAGCGAACACTGAAGCTTTCTTT; clone_size: once; j_call: TRBJ1-1; v_call: TRBV6-1; d_call: -
cdr3_aa: CASSGRLGTDTQYF; cdr3_nt: TGTGCCAGCAGCGGGAGGTTGGGCACAGATACGCAGTATTTT; clone_size: -; j_call: TRBJ2-3; v_call: TRBV7-2; d_call: -
cdr3_aa: CASSYSTGYEQYF; cdr3_nt: TGTGCCAGCAGTTACTCGACAGGGTACGAGCAGTACTTC; clone_size: -; j_call: TRBJ2-7; v_call: TRBV6-2/TRBV6-3; d_call: TRBD1
cdr3_aa: CASSLFWTGTDTQYF; cdr3_nt: TGTGCCAGCAGCTTATTCTGGACAGGTACAGATACGCAGTATTTT; clone_size: -; j_call: TRBJ2-3; v_call: TRBV7-2; d_call: TRBD1
cdr3_aa: CASSLGQTSSYEQYF; cdr3_nt: TGTGCCAGCAGCCTGGGACAGACCTCCTCCTACGAGCAGTACTTC; clone_size: few; j_call: TRBJ2-7; v_call: TRBV7-9; d_call: TRBD1
cdr3_aa: CASSLPNGLAGTQETQYF; cdr3_nt: TGCGCCAGCAGCTTGCCCAACGGACTAGCGGGAACTCAAGAGACCCAGTACTTC; clone_size: once; j_call: TRBJ2-5; v_call: TRBV5-1; d_call: TRBD2
cdr3_aa: CATSRVFVETQYF; cdr3_nt: TGTGCCACCAGCAGAGTGTTCGTGGAGACCCAGTACTTC; clone_size: medium-sized; j_call: TRBJ2-5; v_call: TRBV15; d_call: -
cdr3_aa: CASGRLNGELFF; cdr3_nt: TGTGCCAGTGGCCGTTTAAACGGGGAGCTGTTTTTT; clone_size: few; j_call: TRBJ2-2; v_call: TRBV6-1; d_call: -
cdr3_aa: CASSLGLQYYGYTF; cdr3_nt: TGTGCCAGCAGCTTAGGGTTACAGTACTATGGCTACACCTTC; clone_size: few; j_call: TRBJ1-2; v_call: TRBV7-9; d_call: -
cdr3_aa: CATSRNWGETGELFF; cdr3_nt: TGTGCCACCAGCAGAAACTGGGGGGAAACCGGGGAGCTGTTTTTT; clone_size: -; j_call: TRBJ2-2; v_call: TRBV15; d_call: -
cdr3_aa: CASRRDLSSYEQYF; cdr3_nt: TGTGCCAGCAGACGGGACTTGAGCTCCTACGAGCAGTACTTC; clone_size: few; j_call: TRBJ2-7; v_call: TRBV2; d_call: -
cdr3_aa: CASSKLAGGNTGELFF; cdr3_nt: TGCGCCAGCAGCAAACTAGCGGGAGGGAACACCGGGGAGCTGTTTTTT; clone_size: -; j_call: TRBJ2-2; v_call: TRBV4-1; d_call: TRBD2
cdr3_aa: CASSLDLAGPSGEQFF; cdr3_nt: TGTGCCAGCAGCTTAGATCTGGCGGGCCCAAGCGGCGAGCAGTTCTTC; clone_size: -; j_call: TRBJ2-1; v_call: TRBV7-9; d_call: -
cdr3_aa: CASATGSTDTQYF; cdr3_nt: TGTGCCAGCGCAACAGGGTCCACAGATACGCAGTATTTT; clone_size: -; j_call: TRBJ2-3; v_call: TRBV6-1; d_call: -
cdr3_aa: CSARSSGRETQYF; cdr3_nt: TGCAGTGCTAGATCTAGCGGGAGGGAGACCCAGTACTTC; clone_size: -; j_call: TRBJ2-5; v_call: TRBV20-1; d_call: TRBD2
cdr3_aa: CSASSRGYDSYNEQFF; cdr3_nt: TGCAGTGCTAGTTCCCGGGGCTACGACTCCTACAATGAGCAGTTCTTC; clone_size: few; j_call: TRBJ2-1; v_call: TRBV20-1; d_call: -
cdr3_aa: CSARETQYF; cdr3_nt: TGCAGTGCTAGAGAGACCCAGTACTTC; clone_size: few; j_call: TRBJ2-5; v_call: TRBV20-1; d_call: -
cdr3_aa: CAIRDSGSNEQFF; cdr3_nt: TGTGCCATCAGGGATAGCGGGTCCAATGAGCAGTTCTTC; clone_size: -; j_call: TRBJ2-1; v_call: TRBV10-3; d_call: TRBD2
cdr3_aa: CASSLGGPNTGELFF; cdr3_nt: TGTGCCAGCAGCTTGGGAGGCCCGAACACCGGGGAGCTGTTTTTT; clone_size: -; j_call: TRBJ2-2; v_call: TRBV7-9; d_call: -
cdr3_aa: CASSNPTSDQYEQYF; cdr3_nt: TGTGCCAGCAGCAACCCGACTAGCGACCAATACGAGCAGTACTTC; clone_size: few; j_call: TRBJ2-7; v_call: TRBV21-1; d_call: -
cdr3_aa: CASSLRLAGVGETQYF; cdr3_nt: TGTGCCAGCAGCTTGCGACTAGCGGGAGTAGGGGAGACCCAGTACTTC; clone_size: -; j_call: TRBJ2-5; v_call: TRBV5-4; d_call: TRBD2
cdr3_aa: CASRSTNNSPLHF; cdr3_nt: TGTGCCAGCAGATCGACCAATAATTCACCCCTCCACTTT; clone_size: few; j_call: TRBJ1-6; v_call: TRBV28; d_call: -
cdr3_aa: CASSYPEEREGEQFF; cdr3_nt: TGTGCCAGCAGCTACCCCGAGGAGCGGGAGGGTGAGCAGTTCTTC; clone_size: -; j_call: TRBJ2-1; v_call: TRBV7-2; d_call: TRBD2
cdr3_aa: CASSFGNLYNEQFF; cdr3_nt: TGTGCCAGCAGTTTTGGGAATTTGTACAATGAGCAGTTCTTC; clone_size: -; j_call: TRBJ2-1; v_call: TRBV27; d_call: -
cdr3_aa: CASSFRTEAFF; cdr3_nt: TGTGCCAGCAGCTTCCGGACCGAAGCTTTCTTT; clone_size: -; j_call: TRBJ1-1; v_call: TRBV7-9; d_call: -
cdr3_aa: CSVFGGSTDTQYF; cdr3_nt: TGCAGCGTTTTCGGGGGTAGCACAGATACGCAGTATTTT; clone_size: few; j_call: TRBJ2-3; v_call: TRBV29-1; d_call: -
cdr3_aa: CASSVGTRPQPLHF; cdr3_nt: TGTGCCAGCTCAGTTGGGACCCGACCCCAACCCCTCCACTTT; clone_size: -; j_call: TRBJ1-6; v_call: TRBV18; d_call: -
cdr3_aa: CASSGSERSYTDTQYF; cdr3_nt: TGTGCCAGTAGTGGGTCGGAACGGTCCTACACAGATACGCAGTATTTT; clone_size: -; j_call: TRBJ2-3; v_call: TRBV19; d_call: -
cdr3_aa: CAISESGLAGESSYEQYF; cdr3_nt: TGTGCCATCAGTGAGTCGGGACTAGCGGGGGAAAGCTCCTACGAGCAGTACTTC; clone_size: once; j_call: TRBJ2-7; v_call: TRBV10-3; d_call: TRBD2
cdr3_aa: CASSTTRAGGATDTQYF; cdr3_nt: TGTGCCAGCAGCACCACCCGGGCGGGAGGGGCCACAGATACGCAGTATTTT; clone_size: many; j_call: TRBJ2-3; v_call: TRBV7-9; d_call: TRBD2
cdr3_aa: CASSLQASGSYEQYF; cdr3_nt: TGTGCCAGCAGCTTACAAGCTAGCGGGAGTTACGAGCAGTACTTC; clone_size: few; j_call: TRBJ2-7; v_call: TRBV7-2; d_call: TRBD2
cdr3_aa: CASSPPDLSLHF; cdr3_nt: TGTGCCAGCAGTCCCCCCGACTTGTCCCTCCACTTT; clone_size: -; j_call: TRBJ1-6; v_call: TRBV25-1; d_call: -
cdr3_aa: CASSIRLAGGYEQYF; cdr3_nt: TGTGCCAGTAGTATCAGGCTAGCGGGAGGTTACGAGCAGTACTTC; clone_size: few; j_call: TRBJ2-7; v_call: TRBV19; d_call: TRBD2
cdr3_aa: CARRTSGRIPQETQYF; cdr3_nt: TGCGCCCGAAGGACTAGCGGGAGGATTCCTCAAGAGACCCAGTACTTC; clone_size: -; j_call: TRBJ2-5; v_call: TRBV10-1; d_call: TRBD2
cdr3_aa: CSASKEGTSGYNEQFF; cdr3_nt: TGCAGTGCTAGCAAGGAAGGGACTAGCGGATACAATGAGCAGTTCTTC; clone_size: -; j_call: TRBJ2-1; v_call: TRBV20-1; d_call: TRBD2